This TCR beta chain appears in the sequencing data of a study of cytotoxic CD8 clonotypes in ibrutinib-treated CLL. The overall study: Across the patients, some ten were relapsed/refractory, 15 treatment-naive and 17 to 18 IGHV unmutated. Response samples were obtained once patients had received a median around twelve months of treatment, range 6 to 36.

The study's findings and limits: At ibrutinib response, clonality increased, and at progression it declined back toward baseline.

Data came from immunoSEQ multiplex PCR; TCRdb stores just in-frame clones and leaves some out. The sample has 150,000 to 200,000 clones, approximately 90% seen once. As concerns this clone: The target antigen is unknown.

The CDR3 is 14 amino acids. V was clipped by 1 base and J by 6 bases, with 13 bases between them. The germline gives CDR1 SGHDT, CDR2 YYEEEE. The source is a human donor with chronic lymphocytic leukemia. This chain joins TRBV5-6 and TRBJ2-5, with D maybe TRBD2 (6 bases). The sequencing used PBMCs, collected at disease progression, from a patient treated with ibrutinib. The CDR3 spells CASSLWGVVKTQYF. DNA of the CDR3: TGTGCCAGCAGCTTGTGGGGGGTCGTGAAGACCCAGTACTTC.